The rows below give T cell receptor beta chains drawn from one sample of a study of OX40 agonist ivuxolimab in advanced cancers. Profiled with immunoSEQ multiplex PCR; TCRdb holds only in-frame clones, not every one. The profile shows fewer than 80,000 clones, more than 70% of them singletons. The sample consisted of CD4+ or CD8+ T cells sorted from blood, taken in a trial of the OX40 agonist ivuxolimab. Receptors originate from an adult with an advanced solid tumor such as melanoma, head and neck, liver or kidney cancer. CDR3s include the opening cysteine and the closing phenylalanine or tryptophan. Each record gives: D gene, clone size, CDR3 length, J gene, V gene, CDR3 DNA, CDR3 protein. A D gene is named only where the DNA matches it firmly. Expanded clones are given a class, and other clones once, few, many or no size at all.

d_gene: -; abundance: -; len: 14; j_gene: TRBJ1-3; v_gene: TRBV11-1; CDR3nt: TGTGCCAGCAGCACGCTCCAGGGTTCCAACACCATATATTTT; CDR3aa: CASSTLQGSNTIYF
d_gene: -; abundance: -; len: 17; j_gene: TRBJ1-1; v_gene: TRBV5-4; CDR3nt: TGTGCCAGCAGCCGCGGGGGACGTAACGGGGCGAACACTGAAGCTTTCTTT; CDR3aa: CASSRGGRNGANTEAFF
d_gene: -; abundance: few; len: 14; j_gene: TRBJ1-5; v_gene: TRBV30; CDR3nt: TGTGCCGGGGGAGAGACACGGAGCAATCAGCCCCAGCATTTT; CDR3aa: CAGGETRSNQPQHF
d_gene: -; abundance: -; len: 15; j_gene: TRBJ2-7; v_gene: TRBV6-5; CDR3nt: TGTGCCAGCAGCCCGGACTGGGGAAGCTCCTACGAGCAGTACTTC; CDR3aa: CASSPDWGSSYEQYF
d_gene: -; abundance: -; len: 13; j_gene: TRBJ2-7; v_gene: TRBV5-4; CDR3nt: TGTGCCAGCAGCTTGCCTGAAACCTACGAGCAGTACTTC; CDR3aa: CASSLPETYEQYF
d_gene: TRBD2; abundance: -; len: 15; j_gene: TRBJ2-7; v_gene: TRBV5-4; CDR3nt: TGTGCCAGCAGCGCTCGGCGGGGGGGAGGATACGAGCAGTACTTC; CDR3aa: CASSARRGGGYEQYF
d_gene: -; abundance: -; len: 14; j_gene: TRBJ1-3; v_gene: TRBV18; CDR3nt: TGTGCCAGCTCGCAGGCTGGCTCTGGAAACACCATATATTTT; CDR3aa: CASSQAGSGNTIYF
d_gene: TRBD1; abundance: -; len: 14; j_gene: TRBJ1-1; v_gene: TRBV2; CDR3nt: TGTGCCAGCCTCCGGGACAGCCTGAACACTGAAGCTTTCTTT; CDR3aa: CASLRDSLNTEAFF
d_gene: TRBD1; abundance: -; len: 14; j_gene: TRBJ1-2; v_gene: TRBV28; CDR3nt: TGTGCCAGCAGTTCAGGGACAGGGGGCTATGGCTACACCTTC; CDR3aa: CASSSGTGGYGYTF
d_gene: -; abundance: -; len: 12; j_gene: TRBJ1-5; v_gene: TRBV19; CDR3nt: TGTGCCAGTAGTATAGGCAATCAGCCCCAGCATTTT; CDR3aa: CASSIGNQPQHF
d_gene: TRBD1; abundance: -; len: 16; j_gene: TRBJ1-1; v_gene: TRBV18; CDR3nt: TGTGCCAGCTCACCATCGGTGACAGGGGCCGTCACTGAAGCTTTCTTT; CDR3aa: CASSPSVTGAVTEAFF
d_gene: TRBD2; abundance: -; len: 16; j_gene: TRBJ2-4; v_gene: TRBV19; CDR3nt: TGTGCCAGTAGTATAGGGGGGGGACTAGCCAAAAACATTCAGTACTTC; CDR3aa: CASSIGGGLAKNIQYF
d_gene: TRBD1; abundance: many; len: 14; j_gene: TRBJ2-3; v_gene: TRBV4-3; CDR3nt: TGCGCCAGCAGCAAAGGACAGGGCACAGATACGCAGTATTTT; CDR3aa: CASSKGQGTDTQYF
d_gene: TRBD1; abundance: -; len: 13; j_gene: TRBJ1-4; v_gene: TRBV15; CDR3nt: TGTGCCACCACCCGGACAGGGAATGAAAAACTGTTTTTT; CDR3aa: CATTRTGNEKLFF
d_gene: -; abundance: -; len: 15; j_gene: TRBJ2-7; v_gene: TRBV18; CDR3nt: TGTGCCAGCTCACCACAGGGCCAGGGTTCCTACGAGCAGTACTTC; CDR3aa: CASSPQGQGSYEQYF
d_gene: -; abundance: -; len: 15; j_gene: TRBJ1-4; v_gene: TRBV5-6; CDR3nt: TGTGCCAGCAGCTTGGCCCTGGAGGGCTGGGAAAAACTGTTTTTT; CDR3aa: CASSLALEGWEKLFF
d_gene: TRBD1; abundance: -; len: 16; j_gene: TRBJ2-1; v_gene: TRBV2; CDR3nt: TGTGCCAGCAGTTTAGACAGGGGTCCCTCCTACAATGAGCAGTTCTTC; CDR3aa: CASSLDRGPSYNEQFF
d_gene: TRBD1; abundance: -; len: 17; j_gene: TRBJ1-2; v_gene: TRBV4-1; CDR3nt: TGCGCCAGCAGCCAAGTTGCTGAGGGACAGGGGGCTGATGGCTACACCTTC; CDR3aa: CASSQVAEGQGADGYTF
d_gene: TRBD1; abundance: -; len: 13; j_gene: TRBJ2-5; v_gene: TRBV7-2; CDR3nt: TGTGCCAGCAGCCCCCTCAGGGGGGAGACCCAGTACTTC; CDR3aa: CASSPLRGETQYF
d_gene: TRBD1; abundance: -; len: 15; j_gene: TRBJ2-1; v_gene: TRBV10-1; CDR3nt: TGCGCCAGCAGCAGAGCAGGGGGAAGTTCCAATGAGCAGTTCTTC; CDR3aa: CASSRAGGSSNEQFF
d_gene: -; abundance: many; len: 15; j_gene: TRBJ1-6; v_gene: TRBV6-6; CDR3nt: TGTGCCAGCAGCCAGGGGTTCTCCTATAATTCACCCCTCCACTTT; CDR3aa: CASSQGFSYNSPLHF
d_gene: TRBD1; abundance: -; len: 14; j_gene: TRBJ2-3; v_gene: TRBV6-9; CDR3nt: TGTGCCAGCACCCGGACAGGGGGCACAGATACGCAGTATTTT; CDR3aa: CASTRTGGTDTQYF
d_gene: -; abundance: -; len: 13; j_gene: TRBJ1-1; v_gene: TRBV7-6; CDR3nt: TGTGCCAGCAGCTTAGGACAGAACACTGAAGCTTTCTTT; CDR3aa: CASSLGQNTEAFF